This T cell receptor (beta chain) was identified during a study of blood T cell repertoires in COVID-19. As originally analysed: Amplified reference gene primers provided the basis for estimating nucleated cell counts. Measured with immunoSEQ multiplex PCR; TCRdb has only the in-frame clones, and not every one. V and J calls and clone size are copied from that table; D and trimming were computed from the DNA. This table holds 150,000 to 200,000 clones, 86% found once. Enrolment of Seattle patients took place during active infection, and they were followed longitudinally. This CDR3 region has 13 residues. Per germline, CDR1 SGHRS and CDR2 YFSETQ. Trimming cost V 7 bases and J 9 bases, with 17 bases left between them.

The sample consisted of peripheral blood. The receptor comes from a woman aged 55-70 years with COVID-19, enrolled during active disease. The chain uses TRBV5-1 and TRBJ2-1, with D perhaps matching TRBD2 (5 bases). The CDR3, as DNA: TGCGCCAGCGGCAGTACTAGTGGGATTGAGCAGTTCTTC. This gives the protein CASGSTSGIEQFF.